The sequence of this T cell receptor (beta chain) was determined in a study of blood T cells in healthy people across ages. Study outcomes and limitations: PBMCs went unsorted, and a conclusive naive versus antigen-experienced comparison was therefore prevented.

Primers used in a second PCR of roughly 6 to 12 cycles were a sample-barcoded 5' primer and a J-beta primer mix. TCRdb fed the 5' RACE reads into MiXCR, producing one record per CDR3 protein. There are approximately 1,000,000 distinct CDR3 sequences in the sample; under 55% occur only once, and approximately 19% lies in the top ten. Germline loops: CDR1 SGHRS, CDR2 YFSETQ. V lost 0 bases and J 2 bases, leaving 16 bases between the germline ends. This CDR3 region has 17 residues. Turning to this clonotype: Its antigen is still unknown.

The sequence was obtained from an older woman in good health. Input material: blood. This sequence joins TRBV5-1 and TRBJ2-3; D is possibly TRBD1 (6 bases). This CDR3 reads CASSLEGATGYTDTQYF. CDR3 nucleotide sequence: TGCGCCAGCAGCTTGGAAGGGGCGACAGGTTACACAGATACGCAGTATTTT.